The present TCR beta chain was sequenced within a study of T cells after posttransplantation cyclophosphamide. There are many counts of this clone. Repertoires were generated with immunoSEQ multiplex PCR, while TCRdb's copy carries only in-frame clones and drops some. The sample includes around 34,000 clones, none of them occurring once. Germline assignment: CDR1 MNHNY and CDR2 SVGAGI (reference sequence). Trimming removed 7 bases at V and 8 bases at J, with 15 bases between. The CDR3 sequence is 13 residues long. The sample comprised PBMCs. The chain joins TRBV6-6 to TRBJ2-1; perhaps TRBD1 as D (5 bases). This receptor was identified in a woman between 45 and 65 years old in good health and a related stem cell transplant donor. CDR3 amino acids: CASKSPGFDEQFF. In DNA, the CDR3 is TGTGCCAGCAAAAGCCCAGGGTTCGATGAGCAGTTCTTC.